This T cell receptor (beta chain) was sequenced for a study of PD-1 blockade in classical Hodgkin lymphoma. As regards this clone: Its antigen is unidentified.

No patient escaped relapse after autologous stem cell transplantation, and brentuximab vedotin exposure varied. Germline V lookup: CDR1 SGHRS, CDR2 YFSETQ. The length of the CDR3 is 15 residues. The V end was cut by 0 bases, the J end by 7 bases, with 11 bases between. Whole-study results and caveats: CD4+ TCR diversity climbed significantly by C4D1, unlike CD8+ TCR diversity. Excluded were patients who started nivolumab under 1 year after ASCT, a group that had lower diversity. The causes of the repertoire differences, possibly disease activity or prior therapy, remain undefined. Healthy donors were reported to have higher baseline TCR diversity than newly diagnosed patients.

Using immunoSEQ multiplex PCR, the repertoire was profiled, and TCRdb retains in-frame clones only, with some absent. The top ten hold approximately 15% of the sample, which has tens of thousands of clones, around 87% seen once. This TCR derives from a human donor with classical Hodgkin lymphoma. The sequencing used peripheral blood mononuclear cells (PBMCs), collected at baseline. This sequence joins TRBV5-1 and TRBJ1-6; D not resolved. The CDR3 nucleotides are TGCGCCAGCAGCTTGGCCCCGGAACCAAATTCACCCCTCCACTTT. This encodes CASSLAPEPNSPLHF.